One sample yielded the 20 T cell receptor beta chains listed below, sequenced in a study of cytomegalovirus exposure and HLA in healthy donors. Researchers ran the PCR with 60 Vbeta and 13 Jbeta primers. TCRdb's copy holds only in-frame clones and misses some; the assay was immunoSEQ multiplex PCR. The repertoire consists of around 120,000 clones, with approximately 80% occurring once and the leading ten covering 0.95% to 1.5%. The sample consisted of PBMCs. The receptors stem from a girl aged 2 to 10 in good health and CMV-seronegative.

This chain links TRBV29-1 with TRBJ2-5, with D possibly TRBD2 on 5 matching bases. CDR1 SQVTM and CDR2 ANQGSEA come from the germline V gene. The V and J ends lost 8 bases and 4 bases respectively, with 20 bases between them. The CDR3 contains 14 residues. The CDR3, as DNA: TGCAGCCACGGACGCGGGTCAAGCACAGAGACCCAGTACTTC. Translation: CSHGRGSSTETQYF.

The rearrangement links TRBV6-1 to TRBJ2-3; 10 nucleotides agree with TRBD2. The length of the CDR3 is 15 residues. CDR1 is MNHNS, CDR2 SASEGT, per germline. The trim removed 5 bases at V and 2 bases at J, leaving 4 bases unmatched. CDR3: CASSILAGVTDTQYF. CDR3 bases: TGTGCCAGCAGTATTCTAGCGGGGGTCACAGATACGCAGTATTTT.

This clone was seen a handful of times. V usage is TRBV6-6 and J usage is TRBJ1-4; 10 nucleotides match TRBD1. CDR3 length equals 16 residues. After removal of 5 bases from V and 7 bases from J, the junction contained 10 bases not matched to a gene. Germline loops: CDR1 MNHNY, CDR2 SVGAGI (reference sequence). This CDR3 is CASSKLRTGGTEKLFF. The CDR3 nucleotides read TGTGCCAGCAGTAAGTTACGGACAGGGGGGACTGAAAAACTGTTTTTT.

This clone appeared once. V usage is TRBV27 and J usage is TRBJ2-3; 12 nucleotides line up with TRBD2. CDR1 MNHEY and CDR2 SMNVEV come from the germline V gene (reference sequence). The CDR3 spans 15 residues. J lost 12 bases, V lost 0 bases, and 7 bases had no gene match. The CDR3 region is CASSLSGLAGGPQYF. The CDR3 nucleotides are TGTGCCAGCAGTTTATCTGGGCTAGCGGGAGGGCCCCAGTATTTT.

The chain employs TRBV6-5 and TRBJ2-7; D may be TRBD1 (6 bases). Germline V gene lookup returns CDR1 MNHEY and CDR2 SVGAGI. The V and J ends lost 7 bases and 0 bases respectively, with 13 bases between them. This CDR3 spans 14 amino acids. The CDR3 loop is CASKTGSHSYEQYF. In DNA form, the CDR3 reads TGTGCCAGCAAAACAGGGTCTCACTCCTACGAGCAGTACTTC.

In this sample, this clone turned up once. This chain connects TRBV19 to TRBJ1-5, with D perhaps TRBD1 (5 bases). There are 18 residues in the CDR3. Per germline, CDR1 LNHDA and CDR2 SQIVND (reference sequence). V lost 5 bases and J 6 bases, leaving 26 bases between the germline ends. The CDR3 spells CASSPAARTPGRSQPQHF. CDR3 nucleotides: TGTGCCAGTAGTCCGGCGGCCCGGACACCGGGCAGGAGTCAGCCCCAGCATTTT.

The rearrangement uses TRBV6-6 and TRBJ2-1, with a weak D call TRBD1 (6 bases). Trimming cost V 6 bases and J 5 bases, with 8 bases left between them. Germline V gene sequence: CDR1 MNHNY, CDR2 SVGAGI (reference sequence). This CDR3 region has 12 residues. CDR3 region: CASRTGDNEQFF. Written as DNA, the CDR3 is TGTGCCAGCAGGACAGGCGACAATGAGCAGTTCTTC.

This rearrangement joins TRBV20-1 to TRBJ2-5; D perhaps matches TRBD1 (6 bases). The CDR3 runs 11 residues. The germline CDR1 and CDR2 sequences are DFQATT and SNEGSKA (reference sequence). The CDR3 bases are TGCAGCATGGACAGAGAAGAGACCCAGTACTTC. Its protein product is CSMDREETQYF.

This sequence joins TRBV5-6 and TRBJ1-1, with D uncertain. The V gene's germline CDR1 is SGHDT and CDR2 YYEEEE. This CDR3 is built from 11 residues. V was clipped by 5 bases and J by 7 bases, with 9 bases between them. The DNA of the CDR3 is TGTGCCAGCAGTAACCTATTTGAAGCTTTCTTT. This gives the protein CASSNLFEAFF.

J is TRBJ1-1 and V is TRBV5-6, with 9 bases identical to TRBD1. This CDR3 has 13 amino acids. The germline V gene encodes CDR1 SGHDT and CDR2 YYEEEE. Trimming removed 4 bases from V and 5 bases from J; junction bases left unmatched: 3. CDR3 DNA sequence: TGTGCCAGCAGCGGACAGGGGTGGACTGAAGCTTTCTTT. It yields the protein CASSGQGWTEAFF.

The chain couples TRBV29-1 to TRBJ1-1; perhaps TRBD1 as D (5 bases). Per germline, CDR1 SQVTM and CDR2 ANQGSEA. Trimming took 8 bases from V and 4 from J, leaving 11 bases between them. CDR3 size: 11 residues. The CDR3 nucleotides read TGCAGCTTTTCCACAGGCACTGAAGCTTTCTTT. This encodes CSFSTGTEAFF.

The chain combines TRBV14 with TRBJ2-7, with D perhaps TRBD2 (8 bases). This CDR3 is 20 amino acids long. With 1 base removed from V and 2 bases from J, the gap between germline ends came to 27 bases. Per the germline V gene, CDR1 is SGHDN and CDR2 is FVKESK. The CDR3 nucleotides read TGTGCCAGCAGCCAAGGGTCTTGGCAGGGGGGACCGGGACTAGCCTACGAGCAGTACTTC. Translating it yields CASSQGSWQGGPGLAYEQYF.

This clone was seen once. The chain links TRBV10-3 to TRBJ2-7; D is undetermined. V shed 0 bases and J shed 1 base, with 7 bases lying between them. This CDR3 has 14 residues. Germline CDR1 reads ENHRY; CDR2 reads SYGVKD. CDR3 amino acids: CAISESPQSYEQYF. Here the CDR3 DNA reads TGTGCCATCAGTGAGTCGCCACAGTCCTACGAGCAGTACTTC.

J is TRBJ2-1 and V is TRBV5-6; TRBD1 agrees at 7 bases. Germline V gene lookup returns CDR1 SGHDT and CDR2 YYEEEE. This CDR3 comprises 16 residues. V lost 4 bases and J lost 0; bases outside the gene matches: 7. The CDR3 nucleotides are TGTGCCAGCAGCGCCGGGGACAGAAGCTCCTACAATGAGCAGTTCTTC. This translates into CASSAGDRSSYNEQFF.

V gene TRBV28 combines with J gene TRBJ2-7; TRBD1 aligns across 9 bases. Losses at the gene ends were 5 bases for V and 2 bases for J; bases not matched to a gene: 7. The CDR3 is made up of 15 amino acids. The germline V gene encodes CDR1 MDHEN and CDR2 SYDVKM. The CDR3 DNA reads as TGTGCCAGCAGTCTGGGACAGGGCTCCCCCTACGAGCAGTACTTC. Protein: CASSLGQGSPYEQYF.

This clone has a single count. The chain is built from TRBV19 and TRBJ1-5; 10 nucleotides match TRBD1. V shed 10 bases, J shed 7 bases, and the junction held 4 bases outside the gene matches. The length of the CDR3 is 12 residues. Germline-derived CDR1 and CDR2 are LNHDA and SQIVND (reference sequence). The CDR3 sequence: CATGQGGQPQHF. Written as DNA, the CDR3 is TGTGCCACCGGACAGGGGGGACAGCCCCAGCATTTT.

The chain has TRBV21-1 and TRBJ2-1; the table names TRBD2, a call not compared with the DNA. TRBV21-1 is reported as a pseudogene. CDR3 length: 16 residues. The CDR3 DNA reads TGTGCCAGCAGCAAAGCAGCGGGGCGACCGATGTATGAGCAGTTCTTC. Protein: CASSKAAGRPMYEQFF.

V usage is TRBV19 and J usage is TRBJ2-4; D call uncertain. This CDR3 is built from 16 residues. The germline V gene encodes CDR1 LNHDA and CDR2 SQIVND (reference sequence). The V end was cut by 3 bases, the J end by 0 bases, with 12 bases between. The CDR3 DNA reads TGTGCCAGTAGTATGATTAGTTATGGAGCCAAAAACATTCAGTACTTC. Its protein is CASSMISYGAKNIQYF.

This clone was counted between two and nine times. The V and J genes are TRBV6-5 and TRBJ2-1, with unresolved D. The CDR3 covers 13 residues. Germline assignment: CDR1 MNHEY and CDR2 SVGAGI. Trimming left V 5 bases short and J 6 bases short, with 11 bases between. CDR3 sequence reads: CASSLGTGNEQFF. The CDR3 nucleotides are TGTGCCAGCAGTCTGGGTACGGGCAATGAGCAGTTCTTC.

This sequence joins TRBV27 and TRBJ2-3; D perhaps matches TRBD1 (6 bases). This CDR3 comprises 14 residues. V dropped 6 bases and J dropped 2 bases, with 12 bases sitting between them. Germline V CDR1 and CDR2: MNHEY, SMNVEV (reference sequence). Written as DNA, the CDR3 is TGTGCCAGCAGGTGGGGACACTTCACAGATACGCAGTATTTT. It encodes CASRWGHFTDTQYF.